This T cell receptor (beta chain) was captured by sequencing in a study of blood T cell repertoires in COVID-19. Overall study context: Material from acute and convalescent COVID-19 was sourced from the United States, Italy and Spain.

TCRdb's table, derived via immunoSEQ multiplex PCR, lists solely in-frame clones and lacks some. The top ten clones hold 9.5% to 13% of a sample with fewer than 150,000 clones, 70% to 85% of them seen once. This CDR3 is built from 14 residues. With 4 bases removed from V and 4 bases from J, the gap between germline ends came to 13 bases. Germline V gene data show CDR1 as SGHRS and CDR2 as YFSETQ. The sequence was collected from a man in his sixties who had recovered from COVID-19. This chain joins TRBV5-1 and TRBJ2-3; D unclear. The sequenced sample consisted of peripheral blood. The CDR3 reads CASSARVAADTQYF. The DNA of the CDR3 is TGCGCCAGCAGCGCCCGGGTGGCGGCAGATACGCAGTATTTT.